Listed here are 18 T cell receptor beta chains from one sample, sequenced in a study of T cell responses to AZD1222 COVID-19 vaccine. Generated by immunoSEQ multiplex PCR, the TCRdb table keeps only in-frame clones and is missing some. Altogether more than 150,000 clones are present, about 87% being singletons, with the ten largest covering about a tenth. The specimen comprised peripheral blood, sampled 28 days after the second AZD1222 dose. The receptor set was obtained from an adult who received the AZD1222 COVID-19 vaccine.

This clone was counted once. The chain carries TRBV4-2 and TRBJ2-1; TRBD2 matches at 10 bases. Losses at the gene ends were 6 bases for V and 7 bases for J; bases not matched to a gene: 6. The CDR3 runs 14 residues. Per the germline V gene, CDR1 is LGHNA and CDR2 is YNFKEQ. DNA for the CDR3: TGTGCCAGCAGATTAGCGGGAGGAAGGAATGAGCAGTTCTTC. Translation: CASRLAGGRNEQFF.

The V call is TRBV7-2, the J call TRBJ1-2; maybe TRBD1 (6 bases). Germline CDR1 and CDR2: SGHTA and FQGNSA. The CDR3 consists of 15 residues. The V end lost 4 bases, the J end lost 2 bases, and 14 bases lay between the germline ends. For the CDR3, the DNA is TGTGCCAGCAGCTCCGGGACACCACCCAACTATGGCTACACCTTC. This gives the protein CASSSGTPPNYGYTF.

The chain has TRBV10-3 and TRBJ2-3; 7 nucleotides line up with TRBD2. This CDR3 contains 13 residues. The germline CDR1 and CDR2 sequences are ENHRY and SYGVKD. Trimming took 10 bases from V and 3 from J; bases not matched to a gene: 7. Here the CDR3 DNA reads TGTGCCACCTCTAGCGGAGGGACAGATACGCAGTATTTT. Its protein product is CATSSGGTDTQYF.

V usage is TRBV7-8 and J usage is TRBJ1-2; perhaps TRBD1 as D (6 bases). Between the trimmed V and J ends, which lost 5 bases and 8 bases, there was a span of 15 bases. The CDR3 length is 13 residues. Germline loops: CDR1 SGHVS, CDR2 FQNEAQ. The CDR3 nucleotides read TGTGCCAGCAGCGAACAGGGAGCGGGCGGCTACACCTTC. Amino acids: CASSEQGAGGYTF.

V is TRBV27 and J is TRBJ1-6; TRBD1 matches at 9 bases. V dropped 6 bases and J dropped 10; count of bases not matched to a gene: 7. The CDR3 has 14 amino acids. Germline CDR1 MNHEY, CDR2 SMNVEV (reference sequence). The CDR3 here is CASRWTGVGSPLHF. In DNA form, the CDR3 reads TGTGCCAGCAGATGGACAGGGGTTGGCTCACCCCTCCACTTT.

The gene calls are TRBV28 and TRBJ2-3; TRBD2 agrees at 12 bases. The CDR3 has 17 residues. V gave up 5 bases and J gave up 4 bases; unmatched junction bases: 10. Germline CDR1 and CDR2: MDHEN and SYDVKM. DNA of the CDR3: TGTGCCAGCAGTGACCTGACTAGCGGGAGCCGGGCAGATACGCAGTATTTT. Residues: CASSDLTSGSRADTQYF.

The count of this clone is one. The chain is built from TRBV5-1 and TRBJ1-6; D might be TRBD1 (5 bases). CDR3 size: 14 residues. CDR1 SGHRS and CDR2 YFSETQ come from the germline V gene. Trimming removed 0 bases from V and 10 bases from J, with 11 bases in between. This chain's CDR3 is CASSLGGEGSPLHF. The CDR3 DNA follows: TGCGCCAGCAGCTTGGGAGGGGAAGGCTCACCCCTCCACTTT.

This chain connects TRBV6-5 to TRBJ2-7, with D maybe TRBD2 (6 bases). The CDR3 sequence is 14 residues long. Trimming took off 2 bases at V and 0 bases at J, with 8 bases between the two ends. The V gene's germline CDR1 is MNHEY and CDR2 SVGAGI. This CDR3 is CASSYRGASYEQYF. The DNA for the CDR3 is TGTGCCAGCAGTTACCGCGGGGCCTCCTACGAGCAGTACTTC.

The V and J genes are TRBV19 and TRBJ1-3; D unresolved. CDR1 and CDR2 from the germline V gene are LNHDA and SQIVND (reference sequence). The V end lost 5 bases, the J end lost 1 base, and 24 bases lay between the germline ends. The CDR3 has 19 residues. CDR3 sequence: CASSPPVWVGARSGNTIYF. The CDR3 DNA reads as TGTGCCAGTAGTCCTCCCGTATGGGTTGGAGCGAGGTCTGGAAACACCATATATTTT.

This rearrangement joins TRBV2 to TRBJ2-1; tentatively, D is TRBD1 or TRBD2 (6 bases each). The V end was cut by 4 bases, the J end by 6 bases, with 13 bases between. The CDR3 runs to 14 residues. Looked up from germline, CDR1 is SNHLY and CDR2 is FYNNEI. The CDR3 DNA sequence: TGTGCCAGCAGTGCCGGAGGGGGTCCCAATGAGCAGTTCTTC. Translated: CASSAGGGPNEQFF.

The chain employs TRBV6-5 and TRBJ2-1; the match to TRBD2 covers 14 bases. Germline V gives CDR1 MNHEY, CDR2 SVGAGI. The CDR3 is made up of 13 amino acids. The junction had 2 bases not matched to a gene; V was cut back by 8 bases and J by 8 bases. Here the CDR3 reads CASGTSGSYEQFF. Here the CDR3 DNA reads TGTGCCAGCGGGACTAGCGGGAGTTATGAGCAGTTCTTC.

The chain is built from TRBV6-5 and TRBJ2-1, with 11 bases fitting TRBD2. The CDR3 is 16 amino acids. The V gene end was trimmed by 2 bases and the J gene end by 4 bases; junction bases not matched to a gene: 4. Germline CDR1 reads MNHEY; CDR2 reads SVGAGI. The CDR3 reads CASSYQGLAEYNEQFF. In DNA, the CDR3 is TGTGCCAGCAGTTACCAGGGACTAGCGGAATACAATGAGCAGTTCTTC.

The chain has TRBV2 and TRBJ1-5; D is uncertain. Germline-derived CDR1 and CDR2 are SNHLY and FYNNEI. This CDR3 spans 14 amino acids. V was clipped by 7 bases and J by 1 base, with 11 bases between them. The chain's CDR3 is CASNRASSNQPQHF. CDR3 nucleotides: TGTGCCAGCAACCGGGCCTCCAGCAATCAGCCCCAGCATTTT.

The CDR3 nucleotides read TGTGCCAGCAGCCCCTATAGGGACATAAGCACAGATACGCAGTATTTT. Protein: CASSPYRDISTDTQYF. The chain joins TRBV7-6 to TRBJ2-3; D is possibly TRBD1 (6 bases). The length of the CDR3 is 16 residues. V dropped 5 bases and J dropped 0 bases, with 15 bases sitting between them. The V gene's germline CDR1 is SGHVS and CDR2 FNYEAQ.

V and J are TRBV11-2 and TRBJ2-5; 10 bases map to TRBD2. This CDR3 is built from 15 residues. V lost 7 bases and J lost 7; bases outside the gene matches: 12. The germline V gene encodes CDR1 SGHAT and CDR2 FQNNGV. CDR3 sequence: CASTVLAGAPGTQYF. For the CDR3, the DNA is TGTGCCAGCACCGTTCTAGCGGGAGCCCCGGGGACCCAGTACTTC.

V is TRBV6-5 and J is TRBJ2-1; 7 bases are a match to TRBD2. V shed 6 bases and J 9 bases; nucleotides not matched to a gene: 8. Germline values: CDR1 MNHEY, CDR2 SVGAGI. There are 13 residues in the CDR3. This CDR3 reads CASSHLGGFEQFF. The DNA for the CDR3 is TGTGCCAGCAGCCACCTCGGGGGGTTTGAGCAGTTCTTC.

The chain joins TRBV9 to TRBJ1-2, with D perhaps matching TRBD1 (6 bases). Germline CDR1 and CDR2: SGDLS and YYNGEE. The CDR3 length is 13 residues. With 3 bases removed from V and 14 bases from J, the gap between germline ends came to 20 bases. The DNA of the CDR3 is TGTGCCAGCAGCGCCCACCAGGGGACGGCCACAACCTTC. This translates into CASSAHQGTATTF.

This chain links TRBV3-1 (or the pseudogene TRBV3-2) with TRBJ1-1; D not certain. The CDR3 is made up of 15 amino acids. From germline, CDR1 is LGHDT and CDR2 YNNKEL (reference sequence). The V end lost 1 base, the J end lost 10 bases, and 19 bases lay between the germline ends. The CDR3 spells CASSQAAPGSSRAFF. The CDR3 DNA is TGTGCCAGCAGCCAAGCCGCTCCGGGGAGTAGTCGAGCTTTCTTT.